A selection of T cell receptor beta chains follows, all from one sample in a study of T cells after yellow fever vaccination. TCRdb processed the 5' RACE reads anew with MiXCR; each CDR3 protein has one entry. The top ten clones hold less than 20% of a sample with about 320,000 distinct CDR3 sequences, approximately 4.3% of them seen once. Specimen: PBMCs, collected 15 days after the yellow fever booster vaccination. The receptors were gathered from a man in his late teens or twenties who received the YFV17D yellow fever vaccine. Both conserved end residues are part of each CDR3. Each record gives: V gene, clone size, CDR3 length, J gene, D gene, CDR3 protein, CDR3 DNA. The D gene is left open where the match is weak. Expanded clones are given a class, and other clones once, few, many or no size at all.

>TRBV7-2|-|15|TRBJ2-3|TRBD2
CASSSRGACTDTQYF
TGTGCCAGCAGCTCGCGGGGGGCTTGCACAGATACGCAGTATTTT
>TRBV27|-|14|TRBJ2-3|-
CASSRETSTDTQYF
TGTGCCAGCAGTCGTGAGACTAGCACAGATACGCAGTATTTT
>TRBV7-2|few|17|TRBJ2-1|TRBD1
CASSSRVSGQGANEQFF
TGTGCCAGCAGCTCTCGAGTCTCCGGGCAGGGGGCCAATGAGCAGTTCTTC
>TRBV20-1|-|11|TRBJ2-5|-
CSAWGEETQYF
TGCAGTGCTTGGGGGGAGGAGACCCAGTACTTC
>TRBV11-2|many|16|TRBJ2-5|TRBD2
CASSLDRASGQETQYF
TGTGCCAGCAGCTTAGATCGGGCTAGCGGGCAAGAGACCCAGTACTTC
>TRBV12-3/TRBV12-4|many|13|TRBJ1-2|TRBD1
CASSLTGGHGYTF
TGTGCCAGCAGTTTGACAGGGGGACATGGCTACACCTTC
>TRBV7-2|few|12|TRBJ2-7|-
CASSLRQYEQYF
TGTGCCAGCAGCCTACGCCAATACGAGCAGTACTTC
>TRBV3-1|few|15|TRBJ1-1|TRBD1
CASSQGSGGNTEAFF
TGTGCCAGCAGCCAAGGTTCAGGGGGGAACACTGAAGCTTTCTTT
>TRBV7-2|few|11|TRBJ2-2|-
CASTVNRELFF
TGTGCCAGCACCGTCAACAGGGAGCTGTTTTTT
>TRBV7-9|-|17|TRBJ2-1|TRBD2
CASSFITRLAGGREQFF
TGTGCCAGCAGCTTTATTACGAGACTAGCGGGGGGAAGGGAGCAGTTCTTC
>TRBV11-3|many|11|TRBJ2-3|-
CASSQGGEQYF
TGTGCCAGCAGCCAAGGAGGGGAGCAGTATTTT
>TRBV25-1|-|14|TRBJ1-3|TRBD1
CASSTGTGGNTIYF
TGTGCCAGCAGTACCGGGACAGGAGGAAACACCATATATTTT
>TRBV5-1|-|16|TRBJ2-1|TRBD1
CASSRGGQGYYNEQFF
TGCGCCAGCAGCCGAGGGGGACAGGGGTATTACAATGAGCAGTTCTTC
>TRBV20-1|many|14|TRBJ2-1|TRBD2
CSASTGGRYNEQFF
TGCAGTGCTAGTACGGGGGGGCGATACAATGAGCAGTTCTTC
>TRBV14|-|16|TRBJ1-1|-
CASSQDPGTMNTEAFF
TGTGCCAGCAGCCAAGACCCAGGGACCATGAACACTGAAGCTTTCTTT
>TRBV6-2/TRBV6-3|many|14|TRBJ2-3|TRBD2
CASRFSGATDTQYF
TGTGCCAGCAGATTTAGCGGGGCCACAGATACGCAGTATTTT
>TRBV6-5|many|14|TRBJ1-2|-
CASSYTWGALGYTF
TGTGCCAGCAGTTATACGTGGGGGGCGCTTGGCTACACCTTC
>TRBV19|few|18|TRBJ2-1|TRBD2
CASSIWASGGHTGNEQFF
TGTGCCAGTAGTATCTGGGCTAGCGGGGGACACACGGGCAATGAGCAGTTCTTC
>TRBV2|-|14|TRBJ1-1|-
CASRGGQLNTEAFF
TGTGCCAGCAGGGGAGGACAGCTAAACACTGAAGCTTTCTTT
>TRBV10-3|many|14|TRBJ1-5|TRBD1
CAINDRAGGQPQHF
TGTGCCATCAACGACAGGGCAGGTGGTCAGCCCCAGCATTTT
>TRBV9|many|16|TRBJ2-7|-
CASSVGGDASSYEQYF
TGTGCCAGCAGCGTAGGGGGGGACGCGAGCTCCTACGAGCAGTACTTC
>TRBV6-2/TRBV6-3|many|12|TRBJ1-2|TRBD1
CASYDRAYGYTF
TGTGCCAGCTATGACAGGGCCTATGGCTACACCTTC
>TRBV18|few|16|TRBJ1-2|-
CASSPGTAPSNYGYTF
TGTGCCAGCTCACCAGGTACAGCACCGTCTAACTATGGCTACACCTTC
>TRBV5-1|-|17|TRBJ2-1|-
CASSLRVSQKDYNEQFF
TGCGCCAGCAGCCTCAGGGTCAGCCAGAAGGACTACAATGAGCAGTTCTTC
>TRBV20-1|many|15|TRBJ1-5|-
CSARDWGISNQPQHF
TGCAGTGCTAGAGATTGGGGTATTAGCAATCAGCCCCAGCATTTT
>TRBV6-6|-|16|TRBJ1-5|-
CASTKDIRWGNQPQHF
TGTGCCAGCACAAAGGACATCCGATGGGGCAATCAGCCCCAGCATTTT